This entry features one T cell receptor beta chain sequence. Its antigen is still unknown. The data were taken from a study of shared clonotypes between healthy human individuals. In the sorted-subset replicate PCRs, approximately 200 ng DNA, 25,000 to 35,000 T cell genomes, was used. Sequencing used immunoSEQ multiplex PCR; TCRdb keeps in-frame clones, though not all of them. The sample holds a few hundred thousand clones; approximately 65% are singletons and the top ten take 8.5% to 14%. Findings of the study overall: Naive subsets tended to show greater estimated richness than memory subsets.

This CDR3 comprises 16 residues. The V gene lost 1 base and the J gene lost 1 base, with 14 bases spanning the gap. Per germline, CDR1 GTSNPN and CDR2 SVGIG (reference sequence). This clonotype was sampled from a man aged 25 to 45 in good health. The chain uses TRBV30 and TRBJ2-1; tentatively, D is TRBD2 (6 bases). The sequenced sample was memory CD4+ T cells sorted from blood. Stated subset: CD45RA-negative fraction. The CDR3 loop reads CAWSARSGPSYNEQFF. The CDR3 DNA reads as TGTGCCTGGAGTGCGCGCAGCGGGCCTTCCTACAATGAGCAGTTCTTC.